Described below is a single TCR beta chain sequence and its context. This record comes from a study of T cell changes during pregnancy in multiple sclerosis. Data came from immunoSEQ multiplex PCR; TCRdb stores just in-frame clones and leaves some out. The sample includes 35,000 to 40,000 clones, around 90% of them seen just once. Germline CDR1 and CDR2: SGHRS and YFSETQ. V shed 1 base and J shed 9 bases, with 8 bases lying between them. The CDR3 contains 12 residues. This sequence originates from a female donor with multiple sclerosis, enrolled in a pregnancy study. The genes are TRBV5-1 and TRBJ2-1; D not resolved. Specimen: CD4+ T cells from peripheral blood mononuclear cells, collected before pregnancy. CDR3 DNA sequence: TGCGCCAGCAGCTTGCCCGCGGCTGAGCAGTTCTTC. It translates to CASSLPAAEQFF. The whole variable domain, remainder taken from reference TRBV5-1 and TRBJ2-1, is KAGVTQTPRYLIKTRGQQVTLSCSPISGHRSVSWYQQTPGQGLQFLFEYFSETQRNKGNFPGRFSGRQFSNSRSEMNVSTLELGDSALYLCASSLPAAEQFFGPGTRLTVL.